This T cell receptor (beta chain) stems from a study of early T cells in non-severe SARS-CoV-2 infection. As concerns this clonotype: Its antigen is not identified.

General study results and limits: VDJdb matching, biased toward anti-spike CD8 responses, missed private and CD4 specificities.

Individual cDNA molecules received unique molecular identifiers. From the 5' RACE reads, TCRdb called clonotypes with MiXCR, one entry per CDR3 protein. The sample yields about 69,000 distinct CDR3 sequences, about 11% seen once. Trimming removed 2 bases at V and 7 bases at J, with 16 bases between. Germline values: CDR1 SGHRS, CDR2 YFSETQ. The CDR3 covers 15 residues. This TCR was sampled from an adult who was a healthcare worker with PCR-confirmed SARS-CoV-2 infection or an uninfected control (not recorded which). The J gene is TRBJ2-1, the V gene TRBV5-1; no reliable D call. The material sequenced was whole blood. The CDR3 protein is CASSFDRPSLNEQFF. In DNA, the CDR3 is TGCGCCAGCAGCTTCGACCGACCGTCACTAAATGAGCAGTTCTTC.